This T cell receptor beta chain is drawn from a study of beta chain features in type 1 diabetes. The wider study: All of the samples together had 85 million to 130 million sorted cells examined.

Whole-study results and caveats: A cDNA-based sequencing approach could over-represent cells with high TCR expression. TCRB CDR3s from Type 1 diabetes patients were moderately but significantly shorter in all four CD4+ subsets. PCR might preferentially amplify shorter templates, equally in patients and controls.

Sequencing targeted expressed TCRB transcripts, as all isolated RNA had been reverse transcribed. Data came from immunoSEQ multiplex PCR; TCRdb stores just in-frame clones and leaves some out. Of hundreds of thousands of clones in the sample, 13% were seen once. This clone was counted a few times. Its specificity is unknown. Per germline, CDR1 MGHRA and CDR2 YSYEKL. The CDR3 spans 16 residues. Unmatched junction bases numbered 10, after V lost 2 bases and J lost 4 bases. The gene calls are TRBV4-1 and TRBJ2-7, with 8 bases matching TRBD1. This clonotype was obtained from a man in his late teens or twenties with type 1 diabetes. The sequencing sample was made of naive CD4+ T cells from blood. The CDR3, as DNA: TGCGCCAGCAGCCAATCCAGGGGGCACGGAGAGTACGAGCAGTACTTC. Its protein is CASSQSRGHGEYEQYF.